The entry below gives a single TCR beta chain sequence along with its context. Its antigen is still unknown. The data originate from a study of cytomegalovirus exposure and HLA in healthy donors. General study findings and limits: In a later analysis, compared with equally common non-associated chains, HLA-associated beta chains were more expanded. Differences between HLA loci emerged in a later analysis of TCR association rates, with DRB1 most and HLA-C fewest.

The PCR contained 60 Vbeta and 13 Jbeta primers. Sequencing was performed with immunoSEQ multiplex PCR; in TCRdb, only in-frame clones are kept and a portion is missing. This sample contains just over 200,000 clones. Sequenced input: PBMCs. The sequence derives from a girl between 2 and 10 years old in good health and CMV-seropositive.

The CDR3 region is CASSLGHPTDTQYF. As DNA, the CDR3 is TGCGCCAGCAGCTTAGGACATCCCACAGATACGCAGTATTTT. The rearrangement links TRBV5-1 to TRBJ2-3; D possibly corresponds to TRBD1 (5 bases). The CDR3 is made up of 14 amino acids. V gave up 2 bases and J gave up 2 bases, with 9 bases separating them. Germline assignment: CDR1 SGHRS and CDR2 YFSETQ.